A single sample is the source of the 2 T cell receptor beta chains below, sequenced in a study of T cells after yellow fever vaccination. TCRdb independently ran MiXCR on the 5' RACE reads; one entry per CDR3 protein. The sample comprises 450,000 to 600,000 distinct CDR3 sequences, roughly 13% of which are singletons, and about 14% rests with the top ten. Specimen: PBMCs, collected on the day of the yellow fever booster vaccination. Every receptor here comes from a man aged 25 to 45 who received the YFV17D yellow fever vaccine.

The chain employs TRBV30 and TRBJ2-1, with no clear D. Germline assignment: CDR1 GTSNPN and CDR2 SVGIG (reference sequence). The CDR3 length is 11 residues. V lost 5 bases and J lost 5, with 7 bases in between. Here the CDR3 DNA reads TGTGCCTGGGCTTTGAACAATGAGCAGTTCTTC. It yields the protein CAWALNNEQFF.

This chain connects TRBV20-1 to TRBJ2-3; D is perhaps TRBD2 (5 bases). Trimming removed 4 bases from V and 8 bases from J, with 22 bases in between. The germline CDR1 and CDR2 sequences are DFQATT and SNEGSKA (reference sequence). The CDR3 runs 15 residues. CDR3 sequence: CSAIASLYGLPTQYF. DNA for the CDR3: TGCAGTGCTATAGCTTCCCTCTACGGACTCCCTACGCAGTATTTT.